The subject of this entry is one T cell receptor beta chain. The antigen remains unidentified. Sequencing was performed with immunoSEQ multiplex PCR; in TCRdb, only in-frame clones are kept and a portion is missing. There are around 27,000 clones in the sample; roughly 78% occur only once, and around 10% lies in the top ten. The data originate from a study of PD-1 blockade in classical Hodgkin lymphoma. Study observations and caveats: Diversity similar to that of newly diagnosed patients was seen at baseline in complete responders.

In every patient, relapse followed autologous stem cell transplantation, while exposure to brentuximab vedotin differed. Responses achieved at best were complete response, partial response or progressive disease. The clonotype comes from a human donor with classical Hodgkin lymphoma. The sample consisted of peripheral blood mononuclear cells (PBMCs), taken before the second cycle of nivolumab.

The CDR3 nucleotides read TGTGCCAGCAGCGCCACCGACAGGGACTATGGCTACACCTTC. Translated, it gives CASSATDRDYGYTF. The gene calls are TRBV11-2 and TRBJ1-2, with TRBD1 identical over 7 bases. Germline CDR1 SGHAT, CDR2 FQNNGV. There are 14 residues in the CDR3. The V and J ends lost 5 bases and 3 bases, in that order; junction bases with no gene match: 6.